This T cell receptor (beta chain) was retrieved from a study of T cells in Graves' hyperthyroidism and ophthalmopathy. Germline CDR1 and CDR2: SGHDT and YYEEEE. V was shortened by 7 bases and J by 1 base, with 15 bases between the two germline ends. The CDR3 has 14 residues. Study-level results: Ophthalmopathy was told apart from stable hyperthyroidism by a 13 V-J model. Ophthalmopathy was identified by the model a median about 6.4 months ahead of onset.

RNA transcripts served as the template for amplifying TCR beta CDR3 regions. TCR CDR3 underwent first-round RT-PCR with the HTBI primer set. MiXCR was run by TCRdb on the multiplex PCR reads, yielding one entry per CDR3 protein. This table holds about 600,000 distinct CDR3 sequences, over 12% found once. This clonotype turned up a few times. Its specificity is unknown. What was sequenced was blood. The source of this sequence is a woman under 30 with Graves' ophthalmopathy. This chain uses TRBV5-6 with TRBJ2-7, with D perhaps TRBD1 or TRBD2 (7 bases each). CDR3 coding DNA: TGTGCCAGCGGGAGGGGACAGCCTTCCTACGAGCAGTACTTC. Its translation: CASGRGQPSYEQYF. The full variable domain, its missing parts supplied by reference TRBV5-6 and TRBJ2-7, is DAGVTQSPTHLIKTRGQQVTLRCSPKSGHDTVSWYQQALGQGPQFIFQYYEEEERQRGNFPDRFSGHQFPNYSSELNVNALLLGDSALYLCASGRGQPSYEQYFGPGTRLTVT.